The present T cell receptor beta chain was sequenced within a study of T cell repertoires in cytomegalovirus infection (dated by TCRdb to about 2019). Regarding the study in general: Recently identified HLA-C-restricted CMV epitopes, whose presentation resists viral immunomodulation, were targeted by peptide stimulations together with well-studied HLA-B-restricted epitopes. Donor HLA type was relevant to the analysis, because carriage of CMV infection together with the matching HLA type was indicated by public TCR beta signatures.

Sequencing relied on an Illumina HiSeq 1500. TCRdb trimmed the raw reads at Q25, called clones with MiXCR and kept productive beta chains. Rows are unified per CDR3 protein, each entry keeping the most common DNA and genes. In this sample the table shows roughly 700,000 distinct CDR3 sequences, roughly 36% of which occur a single time. The ten largest clones represent roughly 18% of the sample. The sample's treatment or condition label is to be understood as: in vitro stimulation with specific CMV peptide epitopes to enrich CMV-specific T cells. Concerning this clonotype itself: Its specific antigen is unknown. Per-base quality was not reported, and no clone a single base away is much larger than it.

Beyond this particular receptor, the publication reports: Carriers of CMV infection plus the relevant HLA type were discriminated by the cumulative frequency of public TCR beta family members in the study cohort and in an independent roughly 340-donor cohort. In the ex vivo response, HLA-C-restricted CMV-specific TCR beta clonotypes were dominant, and in two of eight donors the single most frequent clonotype came from this HLA-C-restricted group.

The CDR3 starts with the cysteine, ends with the phenylalanine, and has 16 residues. Of the read, only the CDR3 DNA is kept; its 48 bases are in frame from base 1. CDR1 SNHLY and CDR2 FYNNEI are derived from the germline V gene. V has 3 bases trimmed and J has 2 bases trimmed; junction bases matching no gene number 9. The TCR was taken from a human donor in good health (CMV status not recorded). Some clones in this sample may be carry-over from other donors' samples. The material was cultured PBMCs, obtained from culture after CMV antigen stimulation. In this chain, TRBV2 is recombined with TRBJ2-5; 7 bases in the junction line up with TRBD2. The nucleotides read TGTGCCAGCAGTGATCCAGCGGGGATAACACAAGAGACCCAGTACTTC. Translated, it gives CASSDPAGITQETQYF.